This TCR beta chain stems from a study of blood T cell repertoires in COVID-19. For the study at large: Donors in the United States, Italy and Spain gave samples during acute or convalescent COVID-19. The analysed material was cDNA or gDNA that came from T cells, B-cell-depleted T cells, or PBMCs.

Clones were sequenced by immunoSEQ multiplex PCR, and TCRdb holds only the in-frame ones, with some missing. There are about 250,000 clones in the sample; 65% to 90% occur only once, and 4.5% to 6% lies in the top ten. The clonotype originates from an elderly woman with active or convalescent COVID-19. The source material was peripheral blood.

The CDR3 spells CASSRRQGSDTQYF. DNA of the CDR3: TGCGCCAGCAGCCGACGACAGGGTTCAGATACGCAGTATTTT. The chain employs TRBV5-1 and TRBJ2-3; 7 bases map to TRBD1. V shed 4 bases, J shed 4 bases, and the junction held 6 bases outside the gene matches. The CDR3 runs 14 residues. CDR1 is SGHRS, CDR2 YFSETQ, per germline.